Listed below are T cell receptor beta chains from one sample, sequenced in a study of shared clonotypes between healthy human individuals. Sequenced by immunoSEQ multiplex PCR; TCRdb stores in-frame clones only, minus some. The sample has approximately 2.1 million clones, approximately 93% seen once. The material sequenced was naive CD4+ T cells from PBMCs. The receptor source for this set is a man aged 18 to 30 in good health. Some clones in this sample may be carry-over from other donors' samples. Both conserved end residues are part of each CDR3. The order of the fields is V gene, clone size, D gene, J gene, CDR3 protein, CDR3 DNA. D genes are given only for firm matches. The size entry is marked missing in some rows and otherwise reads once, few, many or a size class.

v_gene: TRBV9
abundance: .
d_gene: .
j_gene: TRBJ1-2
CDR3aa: CASSVGGYYGYTF
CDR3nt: TGTGCCAGCAGCGTAGGCGGGTACTATGGCTACACCTTC

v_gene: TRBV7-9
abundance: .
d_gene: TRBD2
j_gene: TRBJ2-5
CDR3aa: CASSRGLAGGPETQYF
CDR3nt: TGTGCCAGCAGCAGGGGACTAGCGGGAGGGCCAGAGACCCAGTACTTC

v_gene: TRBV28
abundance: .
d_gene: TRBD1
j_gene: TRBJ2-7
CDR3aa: CASRRDRILRAGEQYF
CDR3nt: TGTGCCAGCAGGCGGGACAGGATCCTTAGGGCGGGCGAGCAGTACTTC

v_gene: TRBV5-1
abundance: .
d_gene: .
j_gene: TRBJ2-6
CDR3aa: CASSPSGANVLTF
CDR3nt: TGCGCCAGCAGTCCTTCTGGGGCCAACGTCCTGACTTTC

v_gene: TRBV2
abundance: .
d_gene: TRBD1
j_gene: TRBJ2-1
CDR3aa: CASSERGQGWNEQFF
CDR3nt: TGTGCCAGCAGTGAAAGGGGACAGGGTTGGAATGAGCAGTTCTTC

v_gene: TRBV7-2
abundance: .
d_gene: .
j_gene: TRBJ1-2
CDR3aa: CASSQQGGYGYTF
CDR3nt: TGTGCCAGCAGCCAACAGGGAGGCTATGGCTACACCTTC

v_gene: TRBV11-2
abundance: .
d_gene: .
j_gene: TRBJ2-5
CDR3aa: CASSNRAGETQYF
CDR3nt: TGTGCCAGCAGCAACAGGGCTGGGGAGACCCAGTACTTC

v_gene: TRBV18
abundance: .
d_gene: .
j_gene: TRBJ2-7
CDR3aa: CASSPAGSYEQYF
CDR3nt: TGTGCCAGCTCACCGGCAGGCTCCTACGAGCAGTACTTC

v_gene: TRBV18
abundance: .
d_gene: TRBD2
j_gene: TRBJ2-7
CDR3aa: CASSPASGSLEQYF
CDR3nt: TGTGCCAGCTCGCCAGCTAGCGGGAGTTTGGAGCAGTACTTC

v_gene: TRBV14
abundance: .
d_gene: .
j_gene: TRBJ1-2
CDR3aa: CASSQEIGPFYGYTF
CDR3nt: TGTGCCAGCAGCCAAGAAATCGGACCGTTTTATGGCTACACCTTC

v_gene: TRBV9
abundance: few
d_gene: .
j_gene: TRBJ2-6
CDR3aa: CASSVGAGANVLTF
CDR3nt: TGTGCCAGCAGCGTAGGGGCTGGGGCCAACGTCCTGACTTTC

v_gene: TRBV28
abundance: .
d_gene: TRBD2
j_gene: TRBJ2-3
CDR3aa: CASSFGGRGGTDTQYF
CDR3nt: TGTGCCAGCAGTTTCGGCGGGAGAGGAGGCACAGATACGCAGTATTTT

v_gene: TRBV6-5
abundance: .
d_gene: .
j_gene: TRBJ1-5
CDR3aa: CASSPDRPNQPQHF
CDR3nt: TGTGCCAGCAGTCCGGACAGACCAAATCAGCCCCAGCATTTT

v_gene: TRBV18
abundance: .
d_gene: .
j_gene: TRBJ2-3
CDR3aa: CASSPPEAWDTQYF
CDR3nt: TGTGCCAGCTCACCACCGGAAGCCTGGGATACGCAGTATTTT

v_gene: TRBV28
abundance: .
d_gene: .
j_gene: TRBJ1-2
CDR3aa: CASSLRTPLGDGYTF
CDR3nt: TGTGCCAGCAGTTTACGCACTCCATTGGGTGATGGCTACACCTTC

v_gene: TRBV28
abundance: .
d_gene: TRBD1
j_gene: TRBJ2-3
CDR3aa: CASIGGTEDTQYF
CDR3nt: TGTGCCAGCATAGGGGGCACGGAAGATACGCAGTATTTT

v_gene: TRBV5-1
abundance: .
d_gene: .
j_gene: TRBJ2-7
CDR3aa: CASSLAGETSSYEQYF
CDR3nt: TGCGCCAGCAGCTTGGCCGGTGAAACGAGCTCCTACGAGCAGTACTTC

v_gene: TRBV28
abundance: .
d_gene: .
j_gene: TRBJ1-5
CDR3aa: CASSQGFSNQPQHF
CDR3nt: TGTGCCAGCAGTCAGGGATTTAGCAATCAGCCCCAGCATTTT

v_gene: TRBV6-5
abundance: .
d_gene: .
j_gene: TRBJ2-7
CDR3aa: CASSQPGGDYEQYF
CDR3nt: TGTGCCAGCAGTCAACCCGGTGGGGACTACGAGCAGTACTTC

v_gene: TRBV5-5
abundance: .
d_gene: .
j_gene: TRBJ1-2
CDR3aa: CASSLEQANYGYTF
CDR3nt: TGTGCCAGCAGCTTAGAACAGGCTAACTATGGCTACACCTTC

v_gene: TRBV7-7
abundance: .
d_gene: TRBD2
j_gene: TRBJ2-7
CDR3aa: CASSLEAGVTYEQYF
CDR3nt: TGTGCCAGCAGCTTAGAGGCGGGAGTAACCTACGAGCAGTACTTC

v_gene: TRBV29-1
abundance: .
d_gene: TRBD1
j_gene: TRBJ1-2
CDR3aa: CRAQGTYGYTF
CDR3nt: TGCAGGGCACAGGGGACCTATGGCTACACCTTC

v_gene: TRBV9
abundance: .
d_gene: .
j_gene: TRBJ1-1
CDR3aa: CASSLYPQGGTEAFF
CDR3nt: TGTGCCAGCAGCCTTTACCCCCAGGGAGGCACTGAAGCTTTCTTT

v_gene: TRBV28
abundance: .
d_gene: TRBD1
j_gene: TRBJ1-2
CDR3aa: CASRSGQGAFRYGYTF
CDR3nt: TGTGCCAGCAGATCCGGACAGGGGGCGTTTCGCTATGGCTACACCTTC

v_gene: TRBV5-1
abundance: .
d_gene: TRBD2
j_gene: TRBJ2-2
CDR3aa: CASSAGLAGFNTGELFF
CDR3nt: TGCGCCAGCAGCGCCGGACTAGCGGGGTTCAACACCGGGGAGCTGTTTTTT

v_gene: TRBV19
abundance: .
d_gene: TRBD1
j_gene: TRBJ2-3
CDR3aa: CASTDRATDTQYF
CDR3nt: TGTGCCAGTACTGACAGGGCCACAGATACGCAGTATTTT

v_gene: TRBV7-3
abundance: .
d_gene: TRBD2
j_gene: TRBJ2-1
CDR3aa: CASSLTGTNYNEQFF
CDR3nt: TGTGCCAGCAGCCTAACCGGGACTAACTACAATGAGCAGTTCTTC

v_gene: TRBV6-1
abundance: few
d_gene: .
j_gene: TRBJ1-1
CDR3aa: CASSEASLGPAGAFF
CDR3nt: TGTGCCAGCAGTGAAGCGTCTTTGGGCCCCGCGGGGGCTTTCTTT

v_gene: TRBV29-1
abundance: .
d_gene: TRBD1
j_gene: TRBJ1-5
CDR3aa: CSVARDRNQPQHF
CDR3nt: TGCAGCGTGGCCCGGGACAGAAATCAGCCCCAGCATTTT

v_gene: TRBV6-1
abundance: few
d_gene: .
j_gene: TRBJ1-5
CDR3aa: CASSDVYQPQHF
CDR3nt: TGTGCCAGCAGTGATGTATATCAGCCCCAGCATTTT

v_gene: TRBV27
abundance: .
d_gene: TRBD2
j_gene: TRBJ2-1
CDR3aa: CASSPIAGVGNEQFF
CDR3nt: TGTGCCAGCAGTCCCATAGCGGGAGTCGGCAATGAGCAGTTCTTC

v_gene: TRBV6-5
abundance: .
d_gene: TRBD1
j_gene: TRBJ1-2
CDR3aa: CASSTGTGATYGYTF
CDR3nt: TGTGCCAGCAGTACCGGGACAGGGGCGACCTATGGCTACACCTTC

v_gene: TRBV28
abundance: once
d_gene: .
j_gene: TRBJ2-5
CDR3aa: CASSFSGALETQYF
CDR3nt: TGTGCCAGCAGTTTTTCTGGTGCGTTGGAGACCCAGTACTTC

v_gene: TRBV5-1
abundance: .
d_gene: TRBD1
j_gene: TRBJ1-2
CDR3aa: CASSWGTANYGYTF
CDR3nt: TGCGCCAGCAGCTGGGGGACAGCTAACTATGGCTACACCTTC

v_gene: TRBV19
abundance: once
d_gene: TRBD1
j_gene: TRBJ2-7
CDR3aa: CASSMSRGTGFDEQYF
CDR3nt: TGTGCCAGTAGTATGTCGCGCGGGACAGGGTTCGACGAGCAGTACTTC

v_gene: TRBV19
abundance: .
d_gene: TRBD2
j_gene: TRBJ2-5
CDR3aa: CASKGLAGGEETQYF
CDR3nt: TGTGCCAGTAAGGGGCTAGCGGGAGGGGAAGAGACCCAGTACTTC